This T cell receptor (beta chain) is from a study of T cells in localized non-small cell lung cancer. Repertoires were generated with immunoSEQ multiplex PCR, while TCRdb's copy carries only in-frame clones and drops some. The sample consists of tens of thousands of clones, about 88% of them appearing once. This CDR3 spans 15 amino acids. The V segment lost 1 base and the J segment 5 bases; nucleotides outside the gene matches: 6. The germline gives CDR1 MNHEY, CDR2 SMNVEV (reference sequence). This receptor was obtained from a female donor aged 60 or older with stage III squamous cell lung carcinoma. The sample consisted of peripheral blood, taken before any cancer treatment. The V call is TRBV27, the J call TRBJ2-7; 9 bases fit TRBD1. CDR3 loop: CASSLLGQGGDEQYF. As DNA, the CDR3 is TGTGCCAGCAGTTTATTGGGACAGGGCGGCGACGAGCAGTACTTC.